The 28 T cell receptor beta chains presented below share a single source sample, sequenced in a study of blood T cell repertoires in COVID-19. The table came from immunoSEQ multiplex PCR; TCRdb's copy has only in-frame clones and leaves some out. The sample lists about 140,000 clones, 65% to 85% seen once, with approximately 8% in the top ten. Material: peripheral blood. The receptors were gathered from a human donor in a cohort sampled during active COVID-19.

CDR3 loop: CASSQVVGGNRGAGEQYF. The DNA of the CDR3 is TGTGCCAGCAGCCAAGTAGTTGGGGGTAACAGGGGAGCGGGCGAGCAGTACTTC. The rearrangement uses TRBV28 and TRBJ2-7, with D possibly TRBD1 on 7 matching bases. Germline values: CDR1 MDHEN, CDR2 SYDVKM. This CDR3 is built from 18 residues. V was trimmed by 6 bases and J by 6 bases, leaving 30 bases between them.

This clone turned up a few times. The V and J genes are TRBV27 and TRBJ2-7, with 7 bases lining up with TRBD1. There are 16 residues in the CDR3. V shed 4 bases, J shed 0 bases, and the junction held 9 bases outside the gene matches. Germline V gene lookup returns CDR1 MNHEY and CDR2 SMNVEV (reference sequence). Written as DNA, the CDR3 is TGTGCCAGCAGTTCACCGGGACAGAAAAACTCCTACGAGCAGTACTTC. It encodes CASSSPGQKNSYEQYF.

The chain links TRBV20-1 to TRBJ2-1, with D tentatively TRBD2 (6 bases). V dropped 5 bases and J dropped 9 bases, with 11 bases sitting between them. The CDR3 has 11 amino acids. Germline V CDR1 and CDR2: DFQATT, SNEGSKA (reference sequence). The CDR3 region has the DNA TGCAGTGCTTTCCGGGACTTTGAGCAGTTCTTC. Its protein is CSAFRDFEQFF.

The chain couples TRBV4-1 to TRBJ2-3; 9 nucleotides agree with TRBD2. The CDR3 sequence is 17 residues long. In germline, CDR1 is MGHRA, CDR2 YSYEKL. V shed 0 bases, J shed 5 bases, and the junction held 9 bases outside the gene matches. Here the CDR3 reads CASSQDGAGGPLDTQYF. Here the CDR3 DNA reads TGCGCCAGCAGCCAAGATGGGGCGGGGGGGCCTTTAGATACGCAGTATTTT.

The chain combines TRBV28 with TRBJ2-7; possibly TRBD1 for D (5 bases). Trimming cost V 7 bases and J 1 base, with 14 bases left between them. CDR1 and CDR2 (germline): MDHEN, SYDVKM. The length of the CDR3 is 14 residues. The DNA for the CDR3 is TGTGCCAGCATCACCGCAGGGCGTTCCTACGAGCAGTACTTC. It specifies CASITAGRSYEQYF.

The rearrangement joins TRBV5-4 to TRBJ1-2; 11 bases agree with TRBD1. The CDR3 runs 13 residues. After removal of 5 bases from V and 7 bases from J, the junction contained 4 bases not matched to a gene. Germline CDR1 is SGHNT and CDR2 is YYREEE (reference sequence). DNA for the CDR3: TGTGCCAGCAGACGGGACAGGGGGACTGGCTACACCTTC. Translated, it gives CASRRDRGTGYTF.

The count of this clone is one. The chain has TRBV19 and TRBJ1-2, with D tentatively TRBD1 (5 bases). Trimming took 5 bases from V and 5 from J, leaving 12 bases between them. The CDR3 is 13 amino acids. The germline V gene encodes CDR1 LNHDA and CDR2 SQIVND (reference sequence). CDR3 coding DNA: TGTGCCAGTAGTCCCGGGACTGATTATGGCTACACCTTC. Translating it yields CASSPGTDYGYTF.

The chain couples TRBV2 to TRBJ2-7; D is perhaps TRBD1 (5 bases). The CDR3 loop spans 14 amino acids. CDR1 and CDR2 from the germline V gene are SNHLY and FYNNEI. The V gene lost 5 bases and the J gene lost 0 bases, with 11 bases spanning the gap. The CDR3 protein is CASSTGSISYEQYF. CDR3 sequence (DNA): TGTGCCAGCAGTACAGGATCTATCTCCTACGAGCAGTACTTC. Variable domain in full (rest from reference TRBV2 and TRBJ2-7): EPEVTQTPSHQVTQMGQEVILRCVPISNHLYFYWYRQILGQKVEFLVSFYNNEISEKSEIFDDQFSVERPDGSNFTLKIRSTKLEDSAMYFCASSTGSISYEQYFGPGTRLTVT.

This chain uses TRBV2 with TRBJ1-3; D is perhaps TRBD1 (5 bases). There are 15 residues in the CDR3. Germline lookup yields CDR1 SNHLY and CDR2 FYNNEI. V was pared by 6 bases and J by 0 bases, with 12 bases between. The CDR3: CASRTTAFSGNTIYF. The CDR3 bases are TGTGCCAGCAGGACGACAGCTTTCTCTGGAAACACCATATATTTT.

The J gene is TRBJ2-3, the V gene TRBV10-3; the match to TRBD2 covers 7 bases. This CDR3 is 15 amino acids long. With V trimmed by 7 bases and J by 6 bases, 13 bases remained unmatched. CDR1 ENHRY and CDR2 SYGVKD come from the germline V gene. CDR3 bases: TGTGCCATCAAAGGTAGCGGGCTAGGAACCGATACGCAGTATTTT. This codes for CAIKGSGLGTDTQYF.

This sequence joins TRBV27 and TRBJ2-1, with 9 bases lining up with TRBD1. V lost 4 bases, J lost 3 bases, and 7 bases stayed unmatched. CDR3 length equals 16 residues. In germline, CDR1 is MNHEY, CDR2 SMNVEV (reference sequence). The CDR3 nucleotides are TGTGCCAGCAGTTCTCAGACAGGGGGGGTCTACAATGAGCAGTTCTTC. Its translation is CASSSQTGGVYNEQFF.

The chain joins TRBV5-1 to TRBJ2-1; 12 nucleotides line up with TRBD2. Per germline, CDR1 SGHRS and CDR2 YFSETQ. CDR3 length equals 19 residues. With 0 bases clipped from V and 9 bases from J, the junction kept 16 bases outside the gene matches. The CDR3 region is CASSLELAGGLGKRGEQFF. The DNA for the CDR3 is TGCGCCAGCAGCTTGGAACTAGCGGGGGGCCTAGGTAAGAGGGGTGAGCAGTTCTTC.

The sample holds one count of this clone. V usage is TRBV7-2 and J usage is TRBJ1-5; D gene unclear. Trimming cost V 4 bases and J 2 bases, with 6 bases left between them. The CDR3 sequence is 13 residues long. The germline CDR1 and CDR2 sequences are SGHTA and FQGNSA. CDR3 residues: CASSWRGNQPQHF. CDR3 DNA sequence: TGTGCCAGCAGCTGGAGGGGCAATCAGCCCCAGCATTTT.

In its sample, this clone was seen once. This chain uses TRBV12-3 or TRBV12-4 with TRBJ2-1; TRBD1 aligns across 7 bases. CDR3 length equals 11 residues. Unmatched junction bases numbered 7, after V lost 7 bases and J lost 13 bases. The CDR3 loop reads CASTPGDSQFF. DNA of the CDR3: TGTGCCAGCACCCCAGGGGACAGTCAGTTCTTC.

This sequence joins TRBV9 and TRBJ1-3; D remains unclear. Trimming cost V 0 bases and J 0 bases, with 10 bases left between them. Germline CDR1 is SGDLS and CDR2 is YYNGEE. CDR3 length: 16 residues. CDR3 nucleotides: TGTGCCAGCAGCGTAGTGTCGACGGGCTCTGGAAACACCATATATTTT. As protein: CASSVVSTGSGNTIYF.

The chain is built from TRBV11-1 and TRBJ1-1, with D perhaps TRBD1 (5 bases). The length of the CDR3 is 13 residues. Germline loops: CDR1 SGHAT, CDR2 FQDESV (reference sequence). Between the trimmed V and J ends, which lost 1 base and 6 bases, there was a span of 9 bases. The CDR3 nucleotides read TGTGCCAGCAGCTTAGTCAGGGTCGCTGAAGCTTTCTTT. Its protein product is CASSLVRVAEAFF.

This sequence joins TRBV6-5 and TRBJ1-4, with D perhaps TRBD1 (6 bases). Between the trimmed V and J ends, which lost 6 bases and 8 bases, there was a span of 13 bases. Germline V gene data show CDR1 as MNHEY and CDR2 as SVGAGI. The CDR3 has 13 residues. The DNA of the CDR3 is TGTGCCAGCAGAAGAGGGGGGGAGGAAAAACTGTTTTTT. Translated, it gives CASRRGGEEKLFF.

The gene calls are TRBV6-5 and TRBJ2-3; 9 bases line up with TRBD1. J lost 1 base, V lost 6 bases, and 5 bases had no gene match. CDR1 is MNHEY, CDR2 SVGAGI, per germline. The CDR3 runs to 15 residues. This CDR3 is CASSTGGFGTDTQYF. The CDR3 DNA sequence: TGTGCCAGCAGCACAGGGGGCTTCGGCACAGATACGCAGTATTTT.

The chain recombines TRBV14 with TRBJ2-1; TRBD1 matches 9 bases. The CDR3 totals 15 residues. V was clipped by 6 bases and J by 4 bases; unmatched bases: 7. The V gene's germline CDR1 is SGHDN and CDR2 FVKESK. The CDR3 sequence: CASSHRGRGYNEQFF. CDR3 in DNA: TGTGCCAGCAGTCACAGGGGGCGAGGGTACAATGAGCAGTTCTTC.

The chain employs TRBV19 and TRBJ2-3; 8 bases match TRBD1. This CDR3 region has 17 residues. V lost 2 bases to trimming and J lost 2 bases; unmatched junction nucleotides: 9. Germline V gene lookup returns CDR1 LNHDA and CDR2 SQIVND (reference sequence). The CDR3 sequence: CASSILGQANPTDTQYF. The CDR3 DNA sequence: TGTGCCAGTAGTATACTGGGACAGGCGAACCCCACAGATACGCAGTATTTT.

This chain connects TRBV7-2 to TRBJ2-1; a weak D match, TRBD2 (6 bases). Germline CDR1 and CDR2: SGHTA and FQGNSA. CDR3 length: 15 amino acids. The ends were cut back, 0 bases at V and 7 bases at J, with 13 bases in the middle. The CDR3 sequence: CASSLARGPRNEQFF. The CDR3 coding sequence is TGTGCCAGCAGCTTAGCGCGGGGTCCAAGGAATGAGCAGTTCTTC.

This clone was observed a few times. CDR3 amino acids: CASSLSLAGAINTGELFF. The CDR3 DNA reads TGTGCCAGCAGCCTAAGCCTAGCGGGGGCCATTAACACCGGGGAGCTGTTTTTT. This chain connects TRBV7-6 to TRBJ2-2, with 10 positions matching TRBD2. Germline V gene data show CDR1 as SGHVS and CDR2 as FNYEAQ. With V trimmed by 5 bases and J by 2 bases, 11 bases remained unmatched. The CDR3 extends over 18 amino acids.

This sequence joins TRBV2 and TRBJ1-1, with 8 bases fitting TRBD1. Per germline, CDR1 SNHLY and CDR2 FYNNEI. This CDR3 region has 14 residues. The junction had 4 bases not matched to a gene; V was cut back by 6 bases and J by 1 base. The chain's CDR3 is CASRGQGGNTEAFF. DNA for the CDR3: TGTGCCAGCAGAGGACAGGGAGGGAACACTGAAGCTTTCTTT.

CDR3 sequence reads: CASSKGTSGNIQYF. The CDR3 region has the DNA TGTGCCAGCAGCAAAGGGACTAGCGGGAACATTCAGTACTTC. V usage is TRBV6-5 and J usage is TRBJ2-4; TRBD2 matches 12 bases. The trim removed 6 bases at V and 7 bases at J, leaving 4 bases unmatched. From germline, CDR1 is MNHEY and CDR2 SVGAGI. This CDR3 comprises 14 residues.

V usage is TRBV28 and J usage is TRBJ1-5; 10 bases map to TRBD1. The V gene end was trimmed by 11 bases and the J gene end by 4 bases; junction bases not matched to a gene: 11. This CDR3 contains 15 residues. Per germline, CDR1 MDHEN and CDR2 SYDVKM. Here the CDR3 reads CAVLGDRGYNQPQHF. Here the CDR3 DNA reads TGTGCCGTCCTCGGGGACAGGGGCTATAATCAGCCCCAGCATTTT.

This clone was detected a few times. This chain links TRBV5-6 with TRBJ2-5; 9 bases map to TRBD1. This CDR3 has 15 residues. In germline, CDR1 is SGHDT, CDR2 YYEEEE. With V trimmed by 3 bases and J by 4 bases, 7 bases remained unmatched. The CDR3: CASSSTGGEGETQYF. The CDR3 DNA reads TGTGCCAGCAGCTCCACAGGGGGCGAGGGAGAGACCCAGTACTTC.

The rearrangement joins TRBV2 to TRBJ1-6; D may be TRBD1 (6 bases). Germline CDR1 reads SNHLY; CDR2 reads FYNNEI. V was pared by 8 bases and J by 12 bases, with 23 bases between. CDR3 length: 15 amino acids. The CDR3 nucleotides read TGTGCCAGCGCGAGGGGGATCCTGTCTGTCGTACCCCTCCACTTT. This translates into CASARGILSVVPLHF.

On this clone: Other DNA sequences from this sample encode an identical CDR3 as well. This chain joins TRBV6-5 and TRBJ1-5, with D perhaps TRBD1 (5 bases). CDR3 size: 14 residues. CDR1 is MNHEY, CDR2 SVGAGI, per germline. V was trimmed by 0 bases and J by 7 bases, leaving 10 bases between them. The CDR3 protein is CASSYSTGDQPQHF. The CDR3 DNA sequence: TGTGCCAGCAGTTACTCAACGGGGGACCAGCCCCAGCATTTT.